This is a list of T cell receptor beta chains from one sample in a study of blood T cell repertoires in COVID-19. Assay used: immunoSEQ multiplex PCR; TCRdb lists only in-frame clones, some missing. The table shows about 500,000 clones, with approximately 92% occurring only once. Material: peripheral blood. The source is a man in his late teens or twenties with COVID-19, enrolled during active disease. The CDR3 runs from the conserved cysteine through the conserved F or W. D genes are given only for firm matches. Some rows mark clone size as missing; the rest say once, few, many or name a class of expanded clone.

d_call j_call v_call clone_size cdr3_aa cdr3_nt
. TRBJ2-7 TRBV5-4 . CASSPTTLREQYF TGTGCCAGCAGCCCCACTACACTGCGTGAGCAGTACTTC
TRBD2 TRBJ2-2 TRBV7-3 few CATAGVDTGELFF TGTGCCACCGCGGGAGTCGACACCGGGGAGCTGTTTTTT
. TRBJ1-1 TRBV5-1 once CASSLGAGETEAFF TGCGCCAGCAGCTTGGGGGCGGGGGAAACTGAAGCTTTCTTT
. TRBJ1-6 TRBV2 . CASRVDYSYNSPLHF TGTGCCAGCAGGGTAGATTACTCCTATAATTCACCCCTCCACTTT
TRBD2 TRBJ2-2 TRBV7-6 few CASSLGTTSPLGNTGELFF TGTGCCAGCAGCTTAGGAACGACTAGCCCTCTGGGGAACACCGGGGAGCTGTTTTTT
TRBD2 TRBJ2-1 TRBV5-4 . CASSYGGSDNEQFF TGTGCCAGCAGCTACGGCGGGAGCGACAATGAGCAGTTCTTC
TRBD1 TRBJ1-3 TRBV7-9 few CASSPQGASGNTIYF TGTGCCAGCAGCCCGCAGGGGGCCTCTGGAAACACCATATATTTT
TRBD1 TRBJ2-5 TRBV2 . CASRDRGETQYF TGTGCCAGCAGAGACAGGGGGGAGACCCAGTACTTC
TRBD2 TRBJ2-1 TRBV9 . CASSVATTSHEQFF TGTGCCAGCAGCGTAGCAACGACTAGCCACGAGCAGTTCTTC
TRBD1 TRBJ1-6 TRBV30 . CAWWPMGQTNSPLHF TGTGCCTGGTGGCCAATGGGACAGACAAATTCACCCCTCCACTTT
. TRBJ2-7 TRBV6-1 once CASSEAFGGVYEQYF TGTGCCAGCAGTGAGGCCTTCGGGGGAGTATACGAGCAGTACTTC
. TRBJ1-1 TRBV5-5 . CASTPGSGVTEAFF TGTGCCAGCACCCCAGGGTCGGGAGTCACTGAAGCTTTCTTT